This T cell receptor beta chain emerged from a study of human T cells and chemical hapten exposure. In its sample, this clonotype was seen a few times. The CDR3 length is 12 residues. V lost 8 bases, J lost 8 bases, and 15 bases lay in between. CDR1 and CDR2 from the germline V gene are SNHLY and FYNNEI. Time point indicated: patch test 1, 2 weeks after DPC sensitization. Specified treatment: therapeutic diphenylcyclopropenone sensitization with weekly scalp DPC. TCRdb reprocessed the RACE reads with MiXCR, giving one entry per CDR3 protein. The table has 90,000 to 120,000 distinct CDR3 sequences, about 11% seen once.

Sequencing used whole blood, obtained in connection with sensitization to the hapten diphenylcyclopropenone (DPC). The chain joins TRBV2 to TRBJ1-2; tentatively, D is TRBD1 (6 bases). This TCR was recovered from a woman aged 40-49 years with alopecia areata. Some clones in this sample may be carry-over from other donors' samples. The CDR3 nucleotides read TGTGCCAGCGGACAGAGGACTTGGGGCTACACCTTC. Its protein is CASGQRTWGYTF.